Below, one TCR beta chain is given with its context. Its target is not known. Time point meaning: baseline, week 1 (first vaccination visit). Treatment meaning: pre-vaccination baseline after standard-of-care therapy. This entry comes from a study of a mutant IDH1 vaccine in newly diagnosed glioma. In the study overall: The sex distribution of treated patients was approximately 62% male and about 38% female, with a mean age of 40.4 years. Most had both radiotherapy and temozolomide beforehand; others had only one.

Overall study results and limits: Alterations occurring in top peripheral T cell clonotypes seemed unrelated to pseudoprogression.

TCRdb keeps only in-frame clones here, not all; method: immunoSEQ multiplex PCR. The sample contains 20,000 to 25,000 clones, roughly 93% of which appear only once. Trimming left V 3 bases short and J 4 bases short, with 14 bases between. The CDR3 has 16 amino acids. The germline V gene encodes CDR1 SGHDT and CDR2 YYEEEE. This clonotype originated in a man in his forties with glioma. The rearrangement uses TRBV5-6 and TRBJ1-6, with a tentative D call TRBD1 (5 bases). This specimen consisted of PBMCs, obtained from a glioma patient treated with radiotherapy, temozolomide or both. CDR3 residues: CASSWGGGGYNSPLHF. The DNA for the CDR3 is TGTGCCAGCAGCTGGGGGGGAGGAGGATATAATTCACCCCTCCACTTT.